The entry that follows covers one T cell receptor beta chain sequence. What it binds is unknown. V shed 8 bases and J shed 0 bases, with 13 bases lying between them. Germline CDR1 and CDR2: KGHSH and LQKENI. The CDR3 has 14 amino acids. Only in-frame clones appear in the TCRdb table, and some are missing; sequencing was by immunoSEQ multiplex PCR. The sample yields tens of thousands of clones, about 80% seen once. The sample's time point: week 23, last vaccination. Each dose delivered 300 ug of mutant IDH1 20-mer peptide subcutaneously with imiquimod. The astrocytomas were IDH1-mutant, ATRX-negative, and WHO grade 3 or 4. The data are from a study of a mutant IDH1 vaccine in newly diagnosed glioma. Study at large: Eight vaccine doses were administered to patients at weeks 1, 3, 5, 7, 11, 15, 19 and 23.

The chain has TRBV18 and TRBJ2-5; possible D gene TRBD2, 5 bases. The sequence was obtained from a man between 18 and 35 years old with glioma. The input for sequencing was PBMCs, taken from a glioma patient whose treatment included an IDH1 peptide vaccine. Here the CDR3 DNA reads TGTGCCAGCCAAGAGCCGGGGTACCAAGAGACCCAGTACTTC. It codes for CASQEPGYQETQYF.